These 18 T cell receptor beta chains originate from one sample sequenced in a study of blood T cell repertoires in COVID-19. The protocol was immunoSEQ multiplex PCR, while the TCRdb copy is restricted to in-frame clones and leaves out a portion. The sample has under 450,000 clones, over 75% seen once. The sample consisted of PBMCs or T cells enriched from blood (not recorded which). The receptor source for this set is a woman in her twenties or thirties who had recovered from COVID-19.

The chain employs TRBV6-5 and TRBJ2-7, with 7 bases identical to TRBD2. This CDR3 is built from 15 residues. Trimming cost V 3 bases and J 2 bases; bases outside gene matches: 7. CDR1 and CDR2 (germline): MNHEY, SVGAGI. Written as DNA, the CDR3 is TGTGCCAGCAGTTATCGGCCTAGCGGACCCTACGAGCAGTACTTC. Protein: CASSYRPSGPYEQYF.

The J gene is TRBJ1-5, the V gene TRBV11-2; the match to TRBD1 covers 10 bases. Looked up from germline, CDR1 is SGHAT and CDR2 is FQNNGV. The CDR3 extends over 15 amino acids. V lost 5 bases, J lost 6 bases, and 7 bases stayed unmatched. The CDR3 here is CASSVGTGVSQPQHF. Written as DNA, the CDR3 is TGTGCCAGCAGCGTCGGGACAGGGGTGAGTCAGCCCCAGCATTTT.

V usage is TRBV4-2 and J usage is TRBJ1-5, with 7 bases that match TRBD1. The CDR3 has 15 amino acids. With 3 bases clipped from V and 3 bases from J, the junction kept 5 bases outside the gene matches. Germline V lookup: CDR1 LGHNA, CDR2 YNFKEQ. CDR3 sequence reads: CASSQAGTVNQPQHF. The CDR3 region has the DNA TGTGCCAGCAGCCAGGCCGGGACAGTCAATCAGCCCCAGCATTTT.

The genes are TRBV13 and TRBJ2-7, with 7 bases aligning to TRBD2. Per the germline V gene, CDR1 is PRHDT and CDR2 is FYEKMQ (reference sequence). The CDR3 spans 15 residues. V lost 0 bases and J lost 0; bases outside the gene matches: 2. The CDR3 is CASSLGGGSSYEQYF. CDR3 sequence (DNA): TGTGCCAGCAGCTTAGGCGGGGGGAGCTCCTACGAGCAGTACTTC.

This rearrangement joins TRBV27 to TRBJ1-5; 11 bases line up with TRBD1. The junction had 4 bases not matched to a gene; V was cut back by 5 bases and J by 7 bases. There are 14 residues in the CDR3. CDR1 is MNHEY and CDR2 is SMNVEV in the germline V gene (reference sequence). The CDR3 DNA reads TGTGCCAGCAGTGCAGGACAGGGGGCCCAGCCCCAGCATTTT. This translates into CASSAGQGAQPQHF.

This chain uses TRBV13 with TRBJ2-7; 9 bases fit TRBD1. The CDR3 extends over 14 amino acids. CDR1 PRHDT and CDR2 FYEKMQ come from the germline V gene (reference sequence). V shed 4 bases, J shed 5 bases, and the junction held 6 bases outside the gene matches. CDR3 DNA: TGTGCCAGCAGCTGGGGGACAGGGATCAACGAGCAGTACTTC. This codes for CASSWGTGINEQYF.

The V gene is TRBV23-1, the J gene TRBJ1-1; weak D call: TRBD1 (5 bases). TRBV23-1 is an ORF; its function is uncertain. V lost 0 bases and J lost 5, with 19 bases in between. The CDR3 totals 17 residues. This CDR3 reads CASSQSRTPRRWTEAFF. CDR3 in DNA: TGCGCCAGCAGTCAATCACGGACACCACGACGTTGGACTGAAGCTTTCTTT.

The CDR3 DNA is TGCGCCAGCAGCTTGGGAATCGGTGGCGGGTCGGGTTCACCCCTCCACTTT. Its translation is CASSLGIGGGSGSPLHF. This chain connects TRBV5-1 to TRBJ1-6, with no clear D. V was clipped by 0 bases and J by 9 bases, with 19 bases between them. CDR3 length equals 17 residues. In germline, CDR1 is SGHRS, CDR2 YFSETQ.

CDR3 sequence (DNA): TGTGCCAGCAGCTACCGCCCACCGGACCGGGGACAAGAGACCCAGTACTTC. It translates to CASSYRPPDRGQETQYF. The chain uses TRBV7-6 and TRBJ2-5, with D possibly TRBD2 on 5 matching bases. Germline loops: CDR1 SGHVS, CDR2 FNYEAQ. The CDR3 contains 17 residues. V was cut by 4 bases and J by 2 bases, with 20 bases left in between.

The chain is built from TRBV11-2 and TRBJ2-2; D remains ambiguous. The CDR3 is 17 amino acids. V gave up 1 base and J gave up 5 bases, with 17 bases separating them. The germline CDR1 and CDR2 sequences are SGHAT and FQNNGV. The CDR3 loop is CASSLGSPTRWTGELFF. CDR3 DNA: TGTGCCAGCAGCTTAGGGTCGCCCACGCGGTGGACCGGGGAGCTGTTTTTT.

The chain recombines TRBV7-3 with TRBJ1-1; no definite D call. Germline V lookup: CDR1 SGHTA, CDR2 FQGTGA. Trimming cost V 5 bases and J 6 bases, with 13 bases left between them. This CDR3 is 13 amino acids long. For the CDR3, the DNA is TGTGCCAGCAGCCTAAGACAATCCTCTGAAGCTTTCTTT. Protein: CASSLRQSSEAFF.

The chain is built from TRBV6-5 and TRBJ1-1; TRBD1 matches 7 bases. After removal of 4 bases from V and 5 bases from J, the junction contained 4 bases not matched to a gene. The CDR3 extends over 13 amino acids. Looked up from germline, CDR1 is MNHEY and CDR2 is SVGAGI. The CDR3 loop is CASSSPRGTEAFF. CDR3 bases: TGTGCCAGCAGTTCCCCCAGGGGGACTGAAGCTTTCTTT.

The chain uses TRBV2 and TRBJ1-1, with D possibly TRBD1 on 5 matching bases. Germline V gives CDR1 SNHLY, CDR2 FYNNEI. This CDR3 is built from 14 residues. Deletions cut 4 bases from V and 1 base from J, with 10 bases between. CDR3 amino acids: CASSGQGTNTEAFF. In DNA, the CDR3 is TGTGCCAGCAGTGGTCAGGGCACGAACACTGAAGCTTTCTTT. The whole variable domain, filled in from reference TRBV2 and TRBJ1-1, reads EPEVTQTPSHQVTQMGQEVILRCVPISNHLYFYWYRQILGQKVEFLVSFYNNEISEKSEIFDDQFSVERPDGSNFTLKIRSTKLEDSAMYFCASSGQGTNTEAFFGQGTRLTVV.

J is TRBJ2-1 and V is TRBV28, with D maybe TRBD2 (6 bases). With 2 bases removed from V and 7 bases from J, the gap between germline ends came to 12 bases. Germline CDR1 MDHEN, CDR2 SYDVKM. The CDR3 runs 14 residues. The CDR3 is CASSLGGFPNEQFF. As DNA, the CDR3 is TGTGCCAGCAGTTTAGGGGGGTTTCCGAATGAGCAGTTCTTC.

The chain combines TRBV18 with TRBJ1-1; possible D gene TRBD1, 6 bases. The CDR3 has 15 amino acids. Germline V CDR1 and CDR2: KGHSH, LQKENI. Trimming removed 5 bases from V and 1 base from J, with 14 bases in between. The CDR3 is CASSSMQGTNTEAFF. CDR3 DNA sequence: TGTGCCAGCTCAAGCATGCAGGGGACGAACACTGAAGCTTTCTTT.

This clone was counted between two and nine times. CDR3 sequence reads: CASTLGSGYRSPLHF. The DNA for the CDR3 is TGTGCCAGCACCCTCGGTTCGGGATATAGGTCACCCCTCCACTTT. The V call is TRBV25-1, the J call TRBJ1-6; no definite D call. Germline lookup yields CDR1 MGHDK and CDR2 SYGVNS. The CDR3 extends over 15 amino acids. With 7 bases removed from V and 10 bases from J, the gap between germline ends came to 20 bases.

V is TRBV2 and J is TRBJ2-2, with D possibly TRBD1 on 6 matching bases. There are 15 residues in the CDR3. Deletions cut 6 bases from V and 4 bases from J, with 15 bases between. From germline, CDR1 is SNHLY and CDR2 FYNNEI. The CDR3 coding sequence is TGTGCCAGCAGCGTAACAGGGAGTGGCACCGGGGAGCTGTTTTTT. Protein product: CASSVTGSGTGELFF.

The chain couples TRBV5-1 to TRBJ1-3; D might be TRBD1 (5 bases). Germline CDR1 is SGHRS and CDR2 is YFSETQ. Trimming took off 0 bases at V and 3 bases at J, with 13 bases between the two ends. The CDR3 is 16 amino acids. Here the CDR3 reads CASSLGSRGYGNTIYF. In DNA, the CDR3 is TGCGCCAGCAGCTTGGGGAGCCGGGGGTATGGAAACACCATATATTTT.